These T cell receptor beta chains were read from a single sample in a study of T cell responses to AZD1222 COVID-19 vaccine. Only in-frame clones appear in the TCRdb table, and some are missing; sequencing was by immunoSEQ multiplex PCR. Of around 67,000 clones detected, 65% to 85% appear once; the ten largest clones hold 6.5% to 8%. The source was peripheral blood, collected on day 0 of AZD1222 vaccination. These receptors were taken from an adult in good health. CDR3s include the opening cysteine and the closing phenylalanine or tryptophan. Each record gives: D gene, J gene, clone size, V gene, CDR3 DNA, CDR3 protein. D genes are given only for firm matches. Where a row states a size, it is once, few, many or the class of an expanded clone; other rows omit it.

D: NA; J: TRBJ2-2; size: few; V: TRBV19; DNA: TGTGCCAGTAGTTACGGAGTCTCGAACACCGGGGAGCTGTTTTTT; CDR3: CASSYGVSNTGELFF
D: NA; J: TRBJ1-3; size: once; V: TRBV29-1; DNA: TGCAGCGTTGGTTGGGCTGGAAACACCATATATTTT; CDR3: CSVGWAGNTIYF
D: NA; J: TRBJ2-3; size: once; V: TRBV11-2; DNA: TGTGCCAGCAGCTTAGACCAGGGGTATTCGGATACGCAGTATTTT; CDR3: CASSLDQGYSDTQYF
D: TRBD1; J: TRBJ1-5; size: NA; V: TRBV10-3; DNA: TGTGCCATCGGCCGGGACAGGGGAATGGATCAGCCCCAGCATTTT; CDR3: CAIGRDRGMDQPQHF
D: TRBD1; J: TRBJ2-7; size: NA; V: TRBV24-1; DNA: TGTGCCACCAGTGATGACACCGGGACAGGGGTCTCCTACGAGCAGTACTTC; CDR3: CATSDDTGTGVSYEQYF
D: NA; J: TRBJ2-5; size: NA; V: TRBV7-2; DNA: TGTGCCAGCAGCGTTTGGCAAGAGACCCAGTACTTC; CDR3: CASSVWQETQYF
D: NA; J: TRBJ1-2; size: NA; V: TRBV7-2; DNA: TGTGCCAGCAGCCTCAGGGCAGGGTCGAAGAGGTATGGCTACACCTTC; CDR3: CASSLRAGSKRYGYTF
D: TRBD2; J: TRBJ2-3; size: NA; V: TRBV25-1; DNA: TGTGCCAGCAGGGCTAGCGGGGGCCGCCAAGATACGCAGTATTTT; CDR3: CASRASGGRQDTQYF
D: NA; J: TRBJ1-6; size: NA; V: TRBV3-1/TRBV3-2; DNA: TGTGCCAGCAGCCGATCTCGAGGGTCGGGTTCACCCCTCCACTTT; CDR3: CASSRSRGSGSPLHF
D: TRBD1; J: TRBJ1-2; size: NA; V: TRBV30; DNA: TGTGCCTGGGAACAGGGGGATGGCTACACCTTC; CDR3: CAWEQGDGYTF
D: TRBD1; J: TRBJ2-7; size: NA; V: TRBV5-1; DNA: TGCGCCACCCGGACAGGGGGCCCCGGGGAGCAGTACTTC; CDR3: CATRTGGPGEQYF
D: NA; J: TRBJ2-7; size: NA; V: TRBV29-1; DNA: TGCAGCGTTGAAGATAGATTCAGGGGTGGGGAGCAGTACTTC; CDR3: CSVEDRFRGGEQYF
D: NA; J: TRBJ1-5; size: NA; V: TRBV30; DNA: TGTGCCTGGGGTCTGGGGGTGAGCAATCAGCCCCAGCATTTT; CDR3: CAWGLGVSNQPQHF
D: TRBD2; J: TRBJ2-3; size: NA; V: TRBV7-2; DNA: TGTGCCAGCATTTCCAGCGGGGGGGGGACAGATACGCAGTATTTT; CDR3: CASISSGGGTDTQYF
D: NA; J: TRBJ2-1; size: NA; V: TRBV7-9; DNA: TGTGCCAGCAGCTTAGGTTCTGGACAGCCTGACAATGAGCAGTTCTTC; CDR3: CASSLGSGQPDNEQFF
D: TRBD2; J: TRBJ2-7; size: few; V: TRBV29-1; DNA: TGCAGCGTTGGGACTAGCGGGGGTTACGAGCAGTACTTC; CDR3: CSVGTSGGYEQYF
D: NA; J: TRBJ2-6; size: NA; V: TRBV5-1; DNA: TGCGCCAGCAGCTTGGGAGGGGCTGGGGCCAACGTCCTGACTTTC; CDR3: CASSLGGAGANVLTF
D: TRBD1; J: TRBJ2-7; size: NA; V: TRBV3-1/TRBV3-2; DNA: TGTGCCAGCAGCGTGGACAGGGGACAGCAGTACTTC; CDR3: CASSVDRGQQYF
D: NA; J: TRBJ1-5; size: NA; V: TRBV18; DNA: TGTGCCAGCTCACCACAGGGATGGGAGCAGCCCCAGCATTTT; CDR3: CASSPQGWEQPQHF
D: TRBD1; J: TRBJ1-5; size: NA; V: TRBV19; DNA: TGTGCCAGTAGTTCAGGGGGCCTCAATCAGCCCCAGCATTTT; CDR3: CASSSGGLNQPQHF
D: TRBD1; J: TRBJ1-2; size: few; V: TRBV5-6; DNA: TGTGCCAGCAGCTTGGGAGTGACAGGGTCCAACTATGGCTACACCTTC; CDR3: CASSLGVTGSNYGYTF
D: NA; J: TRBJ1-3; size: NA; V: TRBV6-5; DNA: TGTGCCAGCCAGGCGGGGAGAGATAGGAACACCATATATTTT; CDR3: CASQAGRDRNTIYF
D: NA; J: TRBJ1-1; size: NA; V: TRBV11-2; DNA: TGTGCCAGCAGCCCACAGCTTGAAGCTTTCTTT; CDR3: CASSPQLEAFF
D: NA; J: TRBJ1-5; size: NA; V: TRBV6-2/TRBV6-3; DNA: TGTGCCAGCAGTTACGGGTATCAGCCCCAGCATTTT; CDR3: CASSYGYQPQHF
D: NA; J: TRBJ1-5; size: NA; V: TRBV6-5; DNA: TGTGCCAGCAGTTACTCCGGACAGAATCAGCCCCAGCATTTT; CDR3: CASSYSGQNQPQHF
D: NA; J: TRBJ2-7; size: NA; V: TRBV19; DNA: TGTGCCAGTAGTAGTCAGGCAAACTCCTACGAGCAGTACTTC; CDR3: CASSSQANSYEQYF
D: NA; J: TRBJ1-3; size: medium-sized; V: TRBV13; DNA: TGTGCCAGCAGCCACAGGGTAAACACCATATATTTT; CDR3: CASSHRVNTIYF
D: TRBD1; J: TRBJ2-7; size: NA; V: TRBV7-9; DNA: TGTGCCAGCAGCTCCTCCGGGACAGGGGCTCCCGAGCAGTACTTC; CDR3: CASSSSGTGAPEQYF
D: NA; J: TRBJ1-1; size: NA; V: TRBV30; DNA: TGTGCCTGGAGTGCCGTCAGGCGAGGCTCGGAAGCTTTCTTT; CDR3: CAWSAVRRGSEAFF
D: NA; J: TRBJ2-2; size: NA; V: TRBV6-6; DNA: TGTGCCAGCAGTTATCGGGGCAGAGGTAACGGGGAGCTGTTTTTT; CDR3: CASSYRGRGNGELFF
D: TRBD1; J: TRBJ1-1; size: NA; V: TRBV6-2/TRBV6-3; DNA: TGTGCCAGCAGCCGAGCTGGGACAGGGGGAAGGAAGAACACTGAAGCTTTCTTT; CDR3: CASSRAGTGGRKNTEAFF
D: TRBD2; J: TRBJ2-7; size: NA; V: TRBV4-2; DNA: TGTGCCAGCAGCCACCCTCAGAGCGGGGGGTACGAGCAGTACTTC; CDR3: CASSHPQSGGYEQYF
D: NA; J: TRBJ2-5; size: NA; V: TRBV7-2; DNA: TGTGCCAGCAGCTTAGTAACGAACGGAGAGACCCAGTACTTC; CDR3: CASSLVTNGETQYF